These T cell receptor beta chains were read from a single sample in a study of OX40 agonist ivuxolimab in advanced cancers. Profiled with immunoSEQ multiplex PCR; TCRdb holds only in-frame clones, not every one. The table has roughly 52,000 clones, around four fifths seen once. The starting material was CD4+ or CD8+ T cells sorted from blood, obtained in a trial of the OX40 agonist ivuxolimab. All receptors come from an adult with an advanced solid tumor such as melanoma, head and neck, liver or kidney cancer. Each CDR3 is given with its conserved first and last residue. The D gene is left open where the match is weak. Rows may omit the clone size; those that give it use once, few, many or a size class.

clone size	V gene	J gene	CDR3 length	D gene	CDR3 protein	CDR3 DNA
.	TRBV11-2	TRBJ2-1	19	.	CASSLEDRGLAGVRVEQFF	TGTGCCAGCAGCTTAGAGGACAGGGGGCTAGCGGGAGTTCGGGTTGAGCAGTTCTTC
.	TRBV6-1	TRBJ1-4	15	TRBD1	CASSVPGGTNEKLFF	TGTGCCAGCAGCGTTCCAGGGGGCACTAATGAAAAACTGTTTTTT
once	TRBV28	TRBJ2-2	18	TRBD2	CASSSYPGLASNTGELFF	TGTGCCAGCAGTTCCTATCCGGGACTAGCATCGAACACCGGGGAGCTGTTTTTT
.	TRBV19	TRBJ2-7	12	TRBD1	CASTTGNYEQYF	TGTGCCAGTACGACAGGGAACTACGAGCAGTACTTC
.	TRBV7-2	TRBJ2-2	17	.	CASSLVGGLQNTGELFF	TGTGCCAGCAGCTTAGTGGGTGGCCTACAAAACACCGGGGAGCTGTTTTTT
.	TRBV28	TRBJ1-1	17	.	CASSFWELNGMNTEAFF	TGTGCCAGCAGTTTCTGGGAATTGAATGGAATGAACACTGAAGCTTTCTTT
.	TRBV11-1	TRBJ1-1	12	TRBD1	CASSRDRGEAFF	TGTGCCAGCAGCCGTGACAGGGGCGAAGCTTTCTTT
once	TRBV5-1	TRBJ2-3	16	TRBD2	CASSLATSGRADTQYF	TGCGCCAGCAGCTTGGCAACTAGCGGGAGAGCGGATACGCAGTATTTT
.	TRBV19	TRBJ2-3	17	.	CASSIPFSRNRTDTQYF	TGTGCCAGTAGTATTCCCTTTAGTCGGAACCGCACAGATACGCAGTATTTT
few	TRBV4-2	TRBJ2-3	17	TRBD2	CASSQAGLAGIGDTQYF	TGTGCCAGCAGCCAAGCGGGACTAGCGGGAATTGGAGATACGCAGTATTTT
.	TRBV5-4	TRBJ2-2	17	.	CASSQVSKRSNTGELFF	TGTGCCAGCAGCCAAGTCTCAAAGCGGTCGAACACCGGGGAGCTGTTTTTT
.	TRBV18	TRBJ2-2	16	TRBD2	CASSPLAGEGTGELFF	TGTGCCAGCTCCCCCCTCGCGGGAGAGGGGACCGGGGAGCTGTTTTTT
.	TRBV25-1	TRBJ1-2	14	.	CASSERGESDGYTF	TGTGCCAGCAGTGAAAGGGGGGAGTCAGATGGCTACACCTTC
.	TRBV9	TRBJ1-5	15	.	CASSRELDSAWPQHF	TGTGCCAGCAGCAGAGAATTGGACAGTGCCTGGCCCCAGCATTTT
.	TRBV6-6	TRBJ2-5	12	.	CASNPGGETQYF	TGTGCCAGCAATCCAGGGGGGGAGACCCAGTACTTC
.	TRBV7-2	TRBJ2-7	16	TRBD2	CASSGVGSGVSYEQYF	TGTGCCAGCAGCGGTGTAGGGAGCGGGGTTTCCTACGAGCAGTACTTC
.	TRBV19	TRBJ2-3	15	.	CASSRADSSTDTQYF	TGTGCCAGTAGCAGGGCAGACAGTAGCACAGATACGCAGTATTTT
.	TRBV7-2	TRBJ1-5	14	.	CASSLTSVGQPQHF	TGTGCCAGCAGCTTAACGTCGGTCGGCCAGCCCCAGCATTTT
.	TRBV5-8	TRBJ2-1	17	TRBD2	CASSLAKTSGSYNEQFF	TGTGCCAGCAGCTTGGCCAAGACTAGCGGGTCCTACAATGAGCAGTTCTTC
once	TRBV6-5	TRBJ1-2	14	TRBD1	CASRYRGQDYGYTF	TGTGCCAGCAGATACCGGGGACAGGACTATGGCTACACCTTC
.	TRBV28	TRBJ2-2	16	.	CASSLWQGANTGELFF	TGTGCCAGCAGTTTATGGCAGGGTGCGAACACCGGGGAGCTGTTTTTT
.	TRBV4-3	TRBJ2-3	16	.	CASSQEATAGTDTQYF	TGCGCCAGCAGCCAAGAGGCGACAGCAGGCACAGATACGCAGTATTTT
.	TRBV14	TRBJ2-5	13	.	CASSPRMSANQYF	TGTGCCAGCAGCCCCAGAATGTCAGCGAACCAGTACTTC
.	TRBV6-6	TRBJ2-1	12	.	CASSLRGDEQFF	TGTGCCAGCAGTCTCAGGGGGGACGAGCAGTTCTTC
.	TRBV19	TRBJ1-2	17	TRBD1	CASSTRPRTGGDNGYTF	TGTGCCAGTAGTACGCGCCCTCGGACAGGGGGCGATAATGGCTACACCTTC
.	TRBV9	TRBJ1-1	16	.	CASSVEGGVLATEAFF	TGTGCCAGCAGCGTAGAGGGAGGGGTGCTTGCCACTGAAGCTTTCTTT
.	TRBV11-1	TRBJ2-2	17	TRBD1	CASSHRQGNTNTGELFF	TGTGCCAGCAGCCACCGACAGGGCAATACGAACACCGGGGAGCTGTTTTTT
.	TRBV5-4	TRBJ2-4	14	.	CASSLVGAKNIQYF	TGTGCCAGCAGCCTGGTGGGGGCCAAAAACATTCAGTACTTC
.	TRBV5-1	TRBJ2-7	15	TRBD1	CASSRSTGVSYEQYF	TGCGCCAGCAGCCGATCAACAGGGGTCTCCTACGAGCAGTACTTC
once	TRBV19	TRBJ2-7	15	.	CASSSMKGGTAEQYF	TGTGCCAGTAGCAGTATGAAAGGAGGGACGGCCGAGCAGTACTTC
once	TRBV6-1	TRBJ1-1	13	.	CASSVGDRTEAFF	TGTGCCAGCAGTGTGGGGGATAGAACTGAAGCTTTCTTT
.	TRBV4-1	TRBJ2-1	14	TRBD1	CASSQGDHRGPEFF	TGCGCCAGCAGCCAGGGGGACCACAGGGGGCCGGAGTTCTTC
once	TRBV30	TRBJ1-4	13	.	CAWSLWGQEKLFF	TGTGCCTGGAGTCTGTGGGGGCAAGAAAAACTGTTTTTT
.	TRBV2	TRBJ1-1	15	.	CASSESGEFGTEAFF	TGTGCCAGCAGTGAATCCGGGGAATTCGGAACTGAAGCTTTCTTT
once	TRBV5-1	TRBJ2-1	20	TRBD2	CASSLGTGLAGGGSYNEQFF	TGCGCCAGCAGCTTGGGTACCGGACTAGCGGGAGGGGGGTCCTACAATGAGCAGTTCTTC
.	TRBV27	TRBJ2-1	15	.	CGSRRGGLRIDEQFF	TGTGGTAGTAGAAGGGGGGGCTTAAGGATAGATGAGCAGTTCTTC
.	TRBV11-2	TRBJ2-2	15	TRBD2	CASSFSGRNTGELFF	TGTGCCAGCAGCTTTAGCGGGAGGAACACCGGGGAGCTGTTTTTT
.	TRBV6-5	TRBJ2-2	13	TRBD2	CAITGRETGELFF	TGTGCCATCACGGGGAGGGAGACCGGGGAGCTGTTTTTT
few	TRBV6-1	TRBJ1-5	14	.	CASSEGWGSQPQHF	TGTGCCAGCAGTGAAGGGTGGGGGTCACAGCCCCAGCATTTT
.	TRBV5-1	TRBJ2-3	17	TRBD2	CASSQNGGRAATDTQYF	TGCGCCAGCAGCCAGAACGGCGGGAGGGCCGCTACAGATACGCAGTATTTT
.	TRBV9	TRBJ1-4	17	TRBD1	CASSPGQGRSTNEKLFF	TGTGCCAGCAGCCCTGGACAGGGACGTTCAACTAATGAAAAACTGTTTTTT
few	TRBV28	TRBJ2-2	14	TRBD1	CASLTGADSGELFF	TGTGCCAGCCTTACAGGGGCGGATAGCGGGGAGCTGTTTTTT
once	TRBV28	TRBJ2-7	17	TRBD1	CASSSSFDRGLPYEQYF	TGTGCCAGCAGTTCTTCCTTCGACAGGGGGCTCCCCTACGAGCAGTACTTC
.	TRBV9	TRBJ1-1	16	.	CASSVDRPNSNTEAFF	TGTGCCAGCAGCGTGGACAGACCAAACTCGAACACTGAAGCTTTCTTT
once	TRBV30	TRBJ2-7	15	.	CAWSRGRTISYEQYF	TGTGCCTGGAGTCGGGGGAGGACCATCTCCTACGAGCAGTACTTC
.	TRBV5-1	TRBJ2-7	16	.	CASSWTGQRSSYEQYF	TGCGCCAGCAGCTGGACGGGACAAAGGAGCTCCTACGAGCAGTACTTC
.	TRBV5-6	TRBJ2-1	15	TRBD1	CASSFGTGGYNEQFF	TGTGCCAGCAGCTTCGGGACAGGGGGGTACAATGAGCAGTTCTTC
once	TRBV29-1	TRBJ2-3	13	.	CSVGQGREDTQYF	TGCAGCGTTGGTCAGGGGAGAGAAGATACGCAGTATTTT
once	TRBV5-1	TRBJ2-3	15	TRBD2	CASSYSGNFEDTQYF	TGCGCCAGCAGCTATAGCGGGAACTTTGAGGATACGCAGTATTTT
.	TRBV11-2	TRBJ1-2	18	TRBD1	CASSSKRQGIKANYGYTF	TGTGCCAGCAGCTCCAAAAGACAGGGGATAAAAGCTAACTATGGCTACACCTTC
.	TRBV18	TRBJ1-2	13	.	CASSVDTGNGYTF	TGTGCCAGCTCCGTGGATACAGGGAACGGCTACACCTTC
once	TRBV7-9	TRBJ2-7	15	TRBD1	CASSSGTGSSYEQYF	TGTGCCAGCAGCTCTGGGACAGGCTCCTCCTACGAGCAGTACTTC
.	TRBV28	TRBJ2-2	13	.	CASRSGYTGELFF	TGTGCCAGCCGAAGCGGATACACCGGGGAGCTGTTTTTT